This T cell receptor (beta chain) was sequenced for a study of T cells in Graves' hyperthyroidism and ophthalmopathy (dated by TCRdb to between 2017 and 2020). Describing the broader study: Peripheral blood was collected at initial diagnosis, before any treatment. Thyroid tissue and blood T-cell repertoires from six Graves' hyperthyroidism patients were also compared in the study. TCR Vbeta CDR3 sequencing of 130 to 150 peripheral blood samples (over 40 ophthalmopathy, 75 hyperthyroidism and roughly 17 progressor patients) is reported in the paper. For training and testing, the approximately 97 patients in the discovery cohort were randomly divided in a 7:3 ratio. Prospective prediction of ophthalmopathy was tested in an independent validation cohort consisting of 18 hyperthyroidism patients and over 15 patients who later progressed to ophthalmopathy. After blood sampling, hyperthyroidism patients were treated with methimazole at a starting dose of 30 mg daily, and ophthalmopathy patients were treated with high-dose intravenous methylprednisolone. To identify distinguishing TCR V-J signatures, a discovery cohort of roughly 100 patients was used, comprising fewer than 45 with Graves' ophthalmopathy and 57 with stable Graves' hyperthyroidism.

TCR beta CDR3 regions were amplified from RNA transcripts. The first round of RT-PCR for the TCR CDR3 was performed with the HTBI primer set and the Qiagen OneStep RT-PCR kit. The libraries were constructed in a second round of multiplex PCR and then size-selected and purified. Libraries were sequenced paired-end with 100 bp reads on an Illumina HiSeq2000. On the authors' methods: SOAPnuke was used to process the raw data, throwing out any read that contained adapters or uncalled bases, had a mean Phred below 15, or lacked an exact constant-primer or identifier match. High-quality paired reads were merged using COPE v1.2.5, and each unique nucleotide sequence was defined as a clonotype. Clonotypes were aligned to IMGT TRBV, TRBD and TRBJ reference segments using MiTCR v1.1. Only V-J combinations with frequency above 0.0001, covering 99% to 99.2% of repertoires, were analysed. A TCS score was defined as the ratio of F50 (clonal expansion) to E x V (chaos), with BLOSUM62-based TCRdist applied between CDR3 peptides within each V-J. Welch's t-statistics and random forest reduced roughly 500 V-J features to roughly 13, which were used in a naive Bayes classifier (R e1071). TCRdb redid the processing of the public reads, applying fastp at Q25 and MiXCR, and retained in-frame beta chains. Every distinct CDR3 protein forms one entry, paired with its most common genes and DNA. These V and J calls derive from TCRdb rather than the authors' analysis. This sample comprises 25,000 to 30,000 distinct CDR3 sequences, approximately 46% of them detected only once. Of the sample, 10% to 13% is held by the ten largest clones.

What the work shows at the level of the full study, not this receptor alone: No statistical method was used to fix the sample size in advance, and group allocation was not hidden from the investigators. Most expanded thyroid clonotypes (frequency above 0.001) were also detected in blood, a finding suggesting that blood repertoires may reflect thyroid immune responses. A 13 V-J signature model separated ophthalmopathy from stable hyperthyroidism, with approximately 86% sensitivity and about 81% specificity in cross-validation and 80%/75% in testing. In validation, the model predicted progression to ophthalmopathy with approximately 71% sensitivity and roughly 72% specificity, a median of roughly seven months before onset.

About this clonotype: The antigen this receptor binds is unknown. No base quality information exists; no much larger clone differs at one position.

The V and J ends are trimmed by 6 bases and 5 bases, leaving 16 bases between them. The CDR3 contains 15 residues, cysteine and phenylalanine counted. The retained sequence is limited to the CDR3, 45 bases, with the frame set at the first base. The germline V gene provides CDR1 SGHAT and CDR2 FQNNGV. A patient counted as having stable Graves' hyperthyroidism if no progression to ophthalmopathy occurred over 18 months of follow-up. The hyperthyroidism patients were between 18 and 65 years old and newly diagnosed, with a disease duration of less than 2 months. Patients with uncontrolled infections, other autoimmune diseases, pregnancy or lactation were excluded. Clinical symptoms, serum thyroxine and TRAb, thyroid ultrasound, and orbital computed tomography formed the basis for the diagnoses. Ficoll-Paque density gradient centrifugation was used to isolate PBMCs from around 10 ml of fresh peripheral blood. Trizol reagent was used to extract total RNA, and RNA quality was then checked on an Agilent 2100 Bioanalyzer.

The sample comprised blood. Here the chain combines TRBV11-2 and TRBJ1-4; the D gene is possibly TRBD1, with 5 bases matching. This TCR came from a woman in her twenties or thirties with Graves' hyperthyroidism. This receptor has the CDR3 CASSQGAAMNEKLFF. The DNA sequence follows: TGTGCCAGCAGTCAAGGGGCAGCCATGAATGAAAAACTGTTTTTT.